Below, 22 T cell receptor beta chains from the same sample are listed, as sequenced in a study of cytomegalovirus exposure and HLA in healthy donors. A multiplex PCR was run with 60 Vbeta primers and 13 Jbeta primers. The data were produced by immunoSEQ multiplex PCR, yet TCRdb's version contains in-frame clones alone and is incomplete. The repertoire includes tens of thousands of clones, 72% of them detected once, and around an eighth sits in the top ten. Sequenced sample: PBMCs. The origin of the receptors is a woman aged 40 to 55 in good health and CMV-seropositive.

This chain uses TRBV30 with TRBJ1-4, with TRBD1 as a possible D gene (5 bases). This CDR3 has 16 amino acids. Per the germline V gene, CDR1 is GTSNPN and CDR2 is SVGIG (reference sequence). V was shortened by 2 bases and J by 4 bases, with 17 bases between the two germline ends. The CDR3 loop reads CAWSQTLRAGNEKLFF. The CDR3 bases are TGTGCCTGGAGTCAAACCCTCAGGGCTGGTAATGAAAAACTGTTTTTT.

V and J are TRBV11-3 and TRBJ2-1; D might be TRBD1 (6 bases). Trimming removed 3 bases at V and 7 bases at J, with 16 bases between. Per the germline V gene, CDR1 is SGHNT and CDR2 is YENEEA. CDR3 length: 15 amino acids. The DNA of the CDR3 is TGTGCCAGCAGCTTCGGCAGGGGCAAAGGAAATGAGCAGTTCTTC. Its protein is CASSFGRGKGNEQFF.

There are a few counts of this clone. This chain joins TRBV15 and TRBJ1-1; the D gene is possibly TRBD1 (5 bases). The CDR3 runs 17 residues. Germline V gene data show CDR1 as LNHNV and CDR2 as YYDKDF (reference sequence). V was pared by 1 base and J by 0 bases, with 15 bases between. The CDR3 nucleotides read TGTGCCACCAGCAGAGTGGGAGGGGCAGAGTTGAACACTGAAGCTTTCTTT. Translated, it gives CATSRVGGAELNTEAFF.

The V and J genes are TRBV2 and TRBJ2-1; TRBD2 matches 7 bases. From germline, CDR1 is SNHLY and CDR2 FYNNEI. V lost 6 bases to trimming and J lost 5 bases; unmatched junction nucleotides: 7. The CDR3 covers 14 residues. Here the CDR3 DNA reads TGTGCCAGCAGCGGGACTACAATTGACAATGAGCAGTTCTTC. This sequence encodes CASSGTTIDNEQFF.

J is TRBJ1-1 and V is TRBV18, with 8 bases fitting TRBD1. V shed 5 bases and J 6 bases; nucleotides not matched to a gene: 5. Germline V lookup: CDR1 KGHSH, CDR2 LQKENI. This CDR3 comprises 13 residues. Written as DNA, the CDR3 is TGTGCCAGCTCAATGGACAGGGTGTCTGAAGCTTTCTTT. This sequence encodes CASSMDRVSEAFF.

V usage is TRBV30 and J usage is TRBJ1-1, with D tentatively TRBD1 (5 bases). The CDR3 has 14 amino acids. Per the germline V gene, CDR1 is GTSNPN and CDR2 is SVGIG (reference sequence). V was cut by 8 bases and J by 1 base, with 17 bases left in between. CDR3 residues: CAAIRGTGNTEAFF. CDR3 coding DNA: TGTGCCGCCATACGGGGGACTGGGAACACTGAAGCTTTCTTT.

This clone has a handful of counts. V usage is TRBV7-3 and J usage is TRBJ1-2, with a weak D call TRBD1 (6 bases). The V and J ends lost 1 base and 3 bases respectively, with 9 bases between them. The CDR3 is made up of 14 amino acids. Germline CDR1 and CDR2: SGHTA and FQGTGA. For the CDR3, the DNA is TGTGCCAGCAGCTTAAACAGGGAAGACTATGGCTACACCTTC. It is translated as CASSLNREDYGYTF. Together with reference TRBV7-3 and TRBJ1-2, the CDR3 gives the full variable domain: GAGVSQTPSNKVTEKGKYVELRCDPISGHTALYWYRQSLGQGPEFLIYFQGTGAADDSGLPNDRFFAVRPEGSVSTLKIQRTERGDSAVYLCASSLNREDYGYTFGSGTRLTVV.

The CDR3 bases are TGTGCCAGCAGACTGACAGGGGGGACTAATGAAAAACTGTTTTTT. This sequence encodes CASRLTGGTNEKLFF. The genes are TRBV6-1 and TRBJ1-4; 9 bases fit TRBD1. The CDR3 contains 15 residues. Germline V gene lookup returns CDR1 MNHNS and CDR2 SASEGT. V lost 6 bases, J lost 2 bases, and 4 bases stayed unmatched.

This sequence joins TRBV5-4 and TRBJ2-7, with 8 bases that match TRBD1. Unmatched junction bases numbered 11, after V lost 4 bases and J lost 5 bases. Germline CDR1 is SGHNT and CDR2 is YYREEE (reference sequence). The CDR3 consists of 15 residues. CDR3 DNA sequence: TGTGCCAGCAGCGCACGACAGGGGCGCAGGGACGAGCAGTACTTC. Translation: CASSARQGRRDEQYF.

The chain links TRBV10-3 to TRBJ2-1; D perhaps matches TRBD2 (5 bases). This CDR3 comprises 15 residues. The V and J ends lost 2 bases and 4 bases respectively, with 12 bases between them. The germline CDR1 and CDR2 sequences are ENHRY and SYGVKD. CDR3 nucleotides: TGTGCCATCAGTGAGCCCGGGATCGGGTACAATGAGCAGTTCTTC. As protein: CAISEPGIGYNEQFF.

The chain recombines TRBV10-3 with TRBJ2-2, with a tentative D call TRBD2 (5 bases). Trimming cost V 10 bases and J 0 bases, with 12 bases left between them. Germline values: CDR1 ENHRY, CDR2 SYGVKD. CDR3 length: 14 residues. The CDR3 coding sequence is TGTGCCACCCGAGAGGGCGCGAACACCGGGGAGCTGTTTTTT. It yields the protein CATREGANTGELFF.

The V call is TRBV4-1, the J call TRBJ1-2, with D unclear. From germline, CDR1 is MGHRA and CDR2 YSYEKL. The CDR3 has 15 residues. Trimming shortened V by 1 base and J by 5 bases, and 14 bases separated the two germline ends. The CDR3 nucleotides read TGCGCCAGCAGCCAAGTTCAGGCAGGAGGGTATGGCTACACCTTC. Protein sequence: CASSQVQAGGYGYTF.

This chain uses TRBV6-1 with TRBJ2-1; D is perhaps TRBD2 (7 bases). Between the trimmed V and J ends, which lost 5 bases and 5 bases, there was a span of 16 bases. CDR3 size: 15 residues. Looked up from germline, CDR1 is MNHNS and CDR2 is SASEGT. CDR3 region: CASSRRGALNNEQFF. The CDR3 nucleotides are TGTGCCAGCAGTAGACGGGGGGCCCTGAACAATGAGCAGTTCTTC.

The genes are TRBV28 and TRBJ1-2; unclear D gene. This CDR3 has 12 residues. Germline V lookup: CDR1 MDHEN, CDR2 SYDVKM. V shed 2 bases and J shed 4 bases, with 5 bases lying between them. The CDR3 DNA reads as TGTGCCAGCAGTTTAGAGGGCTATGGCTACACCTTC. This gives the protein CASSLEGYGYTF.

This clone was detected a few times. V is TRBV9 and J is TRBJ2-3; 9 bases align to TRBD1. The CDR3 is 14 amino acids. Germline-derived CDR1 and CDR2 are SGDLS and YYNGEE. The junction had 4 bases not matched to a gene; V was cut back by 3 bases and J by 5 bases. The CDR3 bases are TGTGCCAGCAGCGAACAGGGGGCACGAGATACGCAGTATTTT. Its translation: CASSEQGARDTQYF.

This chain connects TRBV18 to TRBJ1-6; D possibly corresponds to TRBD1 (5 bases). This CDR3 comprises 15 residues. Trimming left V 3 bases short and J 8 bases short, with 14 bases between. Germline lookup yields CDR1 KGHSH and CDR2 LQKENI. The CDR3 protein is CASSPVGQGDSPLHF. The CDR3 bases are TGTGCCAGCTCACCCGTAGGGCAGGGTGATTCACCCCTCCACTTT.

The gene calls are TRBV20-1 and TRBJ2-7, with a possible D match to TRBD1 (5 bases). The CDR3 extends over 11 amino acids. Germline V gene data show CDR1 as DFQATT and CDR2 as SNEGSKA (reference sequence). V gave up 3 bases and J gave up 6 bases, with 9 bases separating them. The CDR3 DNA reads TGCAGTGCTAGCCAGGGCTCCGAGCAGTACTTC. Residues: CSASQGSEQYF.

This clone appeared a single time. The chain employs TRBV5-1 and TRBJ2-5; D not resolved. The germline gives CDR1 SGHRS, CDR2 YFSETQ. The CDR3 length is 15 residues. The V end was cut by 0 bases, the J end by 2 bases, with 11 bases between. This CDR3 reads CASSLVDLRQETQYF. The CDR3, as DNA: TGCGCCAGCAGCTTGGTCGATTTGAGACAAGAGACCCAGTACTTC.

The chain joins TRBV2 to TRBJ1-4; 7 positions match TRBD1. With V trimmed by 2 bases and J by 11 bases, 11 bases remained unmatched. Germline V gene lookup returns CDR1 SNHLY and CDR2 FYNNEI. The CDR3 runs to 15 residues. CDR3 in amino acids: CASSESGQPNGKLFF. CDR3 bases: TGTGCCAGCAGTGAATCGGGACAGCCGAACGGGAAACTGTTTTTT. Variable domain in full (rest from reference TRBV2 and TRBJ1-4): EPEVTQTPSHQVTQMGQEVILRCVPISNHLYFYWYRQILGQKVEFLVSFYNNEISEKSEIFDDQFSVERPDGSNFTLKIRSTKLEDSAMYFCASSESGQPNGKLFFGSGTQLSVL.

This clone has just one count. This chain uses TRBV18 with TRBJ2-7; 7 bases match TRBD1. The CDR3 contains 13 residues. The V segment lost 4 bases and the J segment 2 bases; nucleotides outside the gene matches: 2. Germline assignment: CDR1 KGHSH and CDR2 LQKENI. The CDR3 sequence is CASSQGATYEQYF. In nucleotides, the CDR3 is TGTGCCAGCTCACAGGGGGCTACCTACGAGCAGTACTTC.

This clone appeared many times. CDR3 DNA sequence: TGTGCCAGCAGCTTAATTAAGCGGGGGGCCTACAATGAGCAGTTCTTC. Translation gives CASSLIKRGAYNEQFF. The V gene is TRBV7-8, the J gene TRBJ2-1; 9 bases fit TRBD2. Unmatched junction bases numbered 4, after V lost 2 bases and J lost 2 bases. The CDR3 runs to 16 residues. Germline CDR1 and CDR2: SGHVS and FQNEAQ.

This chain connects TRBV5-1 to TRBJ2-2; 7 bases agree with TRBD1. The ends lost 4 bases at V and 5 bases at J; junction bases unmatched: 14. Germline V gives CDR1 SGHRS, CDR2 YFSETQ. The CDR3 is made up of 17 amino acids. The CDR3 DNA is TGCGCCAGCAGCGTGGCCCCCGGGACAGAGAGAACCGGGGAGCTGTTTTTT. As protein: CASSVAPGTERTGELFF. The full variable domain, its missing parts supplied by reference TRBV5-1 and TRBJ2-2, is KAGVTQTPRYLIKTRGQQVTLSCSPISGHRSVSWYQQTPGQGLQFLFEYFSETQRNKGNFPGRFSGRQFSNSRSEMNVSTLELGDSALYLCASSVAPGTERTGELFFGEGSRLTVL.